This T cell receptor (beta chain) was captured by sequencing in a study of OX40 agonist ivuxolimab in advanced cancers. Generated by immunoSEQ multiplex PCR, the TCRdb table keeps only in-frame clones and is missing some. The data show 40,000 to 45,000 clones, more than 80% seen once. Deletions cut 2 bases from V and 2 bases from J, with 15 bases between. Germline V lookup: CDR1 SEHNR, CDR2 FQNEAQ (reference sequence). CDR3 length equals 16 residues. The sequence was collected from an adult with an advanced solid tumor such as melanoma, head and neck, liver or kidney cancer. The rearrangement uses TRBV7-9 and TRBJ2-5, with D possibly being TRBD2 (6 bases). This specimen consisted of CD4+ or CD8+ T cells sorted from blood, obtained in a trial of the OX40 agonist ivuxolimab. DNA for the CDR3: TGTGCCAGCAGCTTAAGGGGCTACGGGGGACAAGAGACCCAGTACTTC. This encodes CASSLRGYGGQETQYF.